The 15 T cell receptor beta chains given below trace back to one sample, sequenced in a study of T-cell reconstitution after alpha-beta-depleted transplantation in children. Unique molecular identifiers were used in preparing the TCRbeta library. TCRdb re-called the PCR reads through MiXCR, storing one row per CDR3 protein. The sample contains some 300,000 distinct CDR3 sequences, 10% to 13% of which appear only once. Sequenced here: PBMCs from the stem cell graft donor, sampled from the stem cell graft. The receptors originated from a human donor who donated a stem cell graft to a child with acute lymphoblastic leukemia.

This clonotype was seen repeatedly, ten times or more. The chain joins TRBV7-9 to TRBJ2-7; D remains ambiguous. The CDR3 sequence is 13 residues long. Germline V gene data show CDR1 as SEHNR and CDR2 as FQNEAQ (reference sequence). V was clipped by 5 bases and J by 4 bases, with 12 bases between them. CDR3 DNA sequence: TGTGCCAGCAGCCACGAAGGAGATTACGAGCAGTACTTC. This sequence encodes CASSHEGDYEQYF.

This clonotype came up many times. The chain couples TRBV5-1 to TRBJ2-1, with D perhaps given as TRBD1 or TRBD2 (5 bases each). The germline V gene encodes CDR1 SGHRS and CDR2 YFSETQ. The CDR3 totals 15 residues. V was pared by 0 bases and J by 8 bases, with 15 bases between. CDR3 sequence reads: CASSLDGGTRDEQFF. The CDR3 bases are TGCGCCAGCAGCTTGGACGGTGGGACCCGTGATGAGCAGTTCTTC.

The chain carries TRBV27 and TRBJ2-7; TRBD2 aligns across 7 bases. V lost 8 bases and J lost 2; bases outside the gene matches: 9. Germline V gene sequence: CDR1 MNHEY, CDR2 SMNVEV (reference sequence). This CDR3 is built from 14 residues. The CDR3 sequence: CASAPTGGPYEQYF. As DNA, the CDR3 is TGTGCCAGCGCCCCAACGGGGGGTCCCTACGAGCAGTACTTC.

This clonotype was counted a few times. The chain is built from TRBV7-8 and TRBJ2-2, with 8 bases lining up with TRBD1. The germline V gene encodes CDR1 SGHVS and CDR2 FQNEAQ. The CDR3 has 16 amino acids. J was trimmed by 8 bases and V by 5 bases; bases with no gene match: 13. CDR3 sequence reads: CASSPRRTGNRGELFF. The CDR3, as DNA: TGTGCCAGCAGCCCCCGCAGGACAGGGAATCGAGGGGAGCTGTTTTTT.

The V gene is TRBV5-1, the J gene TRBJ2-3; possibly TRBD1 or TRBD2 for D (5 bases each). The V gene lost 2 bases and the J gene lost 2 bases, with 21 bases spanning the gap. Germline values: CDR1 SGHRS, CDR2 YFSETQ. The CDR3 is made up of 18 amino acids. The CDR3 nucleotides read TGCGCCAGCAGCTTAATCGCCCCCGGGGCAGGGTCCACAGATACGCAGTATTTT. Translation: CASSLIAPGAGSTDTQYF.

The DNA of the CDR3 is TGTGCCATCAGTATCCGGTACGAGCAGTACTTC. Translating gives CAISIRYEQYF. The chain employs TRBV10-3 and TRBJ2-7, with unresolved D. Trimming cost V 5 bases and J 4 bases, with 6 bases left between them. This CDR3 comprises 11 residues. CDR1 ENHRY and CDR2 SYGVKD come from the germline V gene.

This clonotype was seen only a few times. This chain uses TRBV29-1 with TRBJ2-7; no clear D. CDR3 length equals 12 residues. V was shortened by 4 bases and J by 1 base, with 8 bases between the two germline ends. The germline gives CDR1 SQVTM, CDR2 ANQGSEA. This chain's CDR3 is CSVVYGSYEQYF. CDR3 DNA: TGCAGCGTTGTCTACGGGTCCTACGAGCAGTACTTC.

This clonotype was counted between two and nine times. V gene TRBV20-1 combines with J gene TRBJ2-1; 8 positions match TRBD2. Trimming removed 5 bases from V and 3 bases from J; junction bases left unmatched: 6. The germline V gene encodes CDR1 DFQATT and CDR2 SNEGSKA (reference sequence). There are 14 residues in the CDR3. CDR3 region: CSAERSGSYNEQFF. CDR3 nucleotides: TGCAGTGCTGAGAGAAGCGGGAGCTACAATGAGCAGTTCTTC.

This clonotype has a handful of counts. CDR3 amino acids: CASSLSGTEETQYF. DNA for the CDR3: TGTGCCAGCAGTTTAAGCGGGACGGAAGAGACCCAGTACTTC. The chain has TRBV28 and TRBJ2-5; 7 bases align to TRBD2. Germline CDR1 MDHEN, CDR2 SYDVKM. This CDR3 has 14 residues. J was trimmed by 3 bases and V by 2 bases; bases with no gene match: 3.

Many counts were recorded for this clonotype. This sequence joins TRBV7-2 and TRBJ2-7, with unresolved D. The germline gives CDR1 SGHTA, CDR2 FQGNSA. This CDR3 contains 16 residues. Trimming shortened V by 1 base and J by 5 bases, and 18 bases separated the two germline ends. This chain's CDR3 is CASSLDFAASGNEQYF. CDR3 DNA sequence: TGTGCCAGCAGCTTAGATTTTGCGGCCTCGGGTAACGAGCAGTACTTC.

The chain recombines TRBV7-2 with TRBJ2-2; no firm D call. This CDR3 comprises 12 residues. CDR1 is SGHTA, CDR2 FQGNSA, per germline. V was clipped by 1 base and J by 7 bases, with 4 bases between them. DNA of the CDR3: TGTGCCAGCAGCTTAGTCGTCGGGGAGCTGTTTTTT. It translates to CASSLVVGELFF.

This clonotype was seen a handful of times. The rearrangement uses TRBV19 and TRBJ1-4; D is undetermined. The CDR3 extends over 14 amino acids. V was cut by 1 base and J by 0 bases, with 3 bases left in between. Germline V gene data show CDR1 as LNHDA and CDR2 as SQIVND (reference sequence). CDR3 amino acids: CASSIGATNEKLFF. Written as DNA, the CDR3 is TGTGCCAGTAGTATAGGAGCAACTAATGAAAAACTGTTTTTT.

The chain has TRBV19 and TRBJ2-5; TRBD1 might be the D (5 bases). The CDR3 is made up of 15 amino acids. V lost 4 bases to trimming and J lost 3 bases, with 15 bases between them. CDR1 and CDR2 (germline): LNHDA, SQIVND (reference sequence). The CDR3 nucleotides read TGTGCCAGTAGTAGTCTCGGGCAGGGCGAAGAGACCCAGTACTTC. Its translation: CASSSLGQGEETQYF.

In the case of this clonotype: A read error may account for a junction end that differs from germline. Here the CDR3 DNA reads TGTGCCACTTGGACAGACAATGACCAGTTCTTC. Its protein is CATWTDNDQFF. J is TRBJ2-1 and V is TRBV6-2 or TRBV6-3, with D perhaps TRBD1 (6 bases). Per germline, CDR1 MNHEY and CDR2 SVGEGT. The CDR3 has 11 amino acids.

There are a few counts of this clonotype. The V and J genes are TRBV7-9 and TRBJ2-1; D is tentatively TRBD1 or TRBD2 (5 bases each). CDR1 and CDR2 from the germline V gene are SEHNR and FQNEAQ (reference sequence). This CDR3 has 16 amino acids. Trimming took off 1 base at V and 6 bases at J, with 16 bases between the two ends. CDR3: CASSLVASVGANEQFF. The CDR3 region has the DNA TGTGCCAGCAGCTTAGTCGCGAGCGTCGGGGCCAATGAGCAGTTCTTC.